A single sample is the source of the 12 T cell receptor beta chains below, sequenced in a study of blood T cell repertoires in COVID-19. This table comes from immunoSEQ multiplex PCR, and its TCRdb copy is limited to in-frame clones, with some not included. The sample lists 400,000 or so clones; 75% to 90% were seen once. Sequencing was performed on PBMCs or T cells enriched from blood (not recorded which). The source of these receptors is a man aged 25-45 years who had recovered from COVID-19.

The chain joins TRBV5-1 to TRBJ2-7, with 9 bases that match TRBD1. Germline lookup yields CDR1 SGHRS and CDR2 YFSETQ. V gave up 0 bases and J gave up 7 bases; unmatched junction bases: 11. The CDR3 sequence is 16 residues long. The CDR3 protein is CASSLEGQGTFREQYF. The CDR3 DNA reads TGCGCCAGCAGCTTGGAGGGACAGGGCACATTTCGGGAGCAGTACTTC.

The chain joins TRBV19 to TRBJ2-5, with TRBD2 matching 8 bases. From germline, CDR1 is LNHDA and CDR2 SQIVND (reference sequence). The trim removed 3 bases at V and 4 bases at J, leaving 10 bases unmatched. The CDR3 has 16 amino acids. The CDR3 bases are TGTGCCAGTAGTATTGGATATAGCGGGATGGGAGAGACCCAGTACTTC. Amino acid sequence: CASSIGYSGMGETQYF.

This rearrangement joins TRBV7-2 to TRBJ2-2; 10 positions agree with TRBD1. Germline CDR1 reads SGHTA; CDR2 reads FQGNSA. V was clipped by 1 base and J by 4 bases; unmatched bases: 0. The CDR3 runs 15 residues. The CDR3 coding sequence is TGTGCCAGCAGCTTAGGACAGGGGGCCACCGGGGAGCTGTTTTTT. This translates into CASSLGQGATGELFF.

V gene TRBV28 combines with J gene TRBJ2-1; 7 positions agree with TRBD2. Germline CDR1 is MDHEN and CDR2 is SYDVKM. The CDR3 sequence is 14 residues long. Germline trimming cut 5 bases from V and 1 base from J; bases unmatched to any gene: 2. CDR3: CASSLAESYNEQFF. For the CDR3, the DNA is TGTGCCAGCAGTCTAGCGGAGTCCTACAATGAGCAGTTCTTC.

CDR3 sequence reads: CASSIDQAGGSNQPQHF. Here the CDR3 DNA reads TGTGCCAGTAGTATAGATCAGGCAGGGGGAAGCAATCAGCCCCAGCATTTT. The V and J genes are TRBV19 and TRBJ1-5, with TRBD1 matching over 7 bases. Per germline, CDR1 LNHDA and CDR2 SQIVND (reference sequence). The CDR3 is 17 amino acids. Trimming cost V 0 bases and J 1 base; bases outside gene matches: 6.

V is TRBV29-1 and J is TRBJ1-3; no reliable D call. The CDR3 runs to 13 residues. CDR1 is SQVTM, CDR2 ANQGSEA, per germline. V lost 2 bases and J 1 base, leaving 6 bases between the germline ends. The CDR3 sequence: CSVEKLSGNTIYF. The DNA for the CDR3 is TGCAGCGTTGAAAAATTATCTGGAAACACCATATATTTT.

This chain links TRBV6-5 with TRBJ1-2, with a tentative D call TRBD1 (6 bases). The CDR3 sequence is 15 residues long. Per germline, CDR1 MNHEY and CDR2 SVGAGI. Trimming took off 1 base at V and 3 bases at J, with 12 bases between the two ends. The CDR3 DNA reads as TGTGCCAGCAGTTACTTGGACAGAGGGGACTATGGCTACACCTTC. Residues: CASSYLDRGDYGYTF.

This clone was seen just once. The J gene is TRBJ2-2, the V gene TRBV10-3; perhaps TRBD1 as D (6 bases). The germline CDR1 and CDR2 sequences are ENHRY and SYGVKD. The CDR3 runs 15 residues. V lost 0 bases and J 4 bases, leaving 9 bases between the germline ends. The CDR3, as DNA: TGTGCCATCAGTGAGTCACAAGGGGGCACCGGGGAGCTGTTTTTT. It is translated as CAISESQGGTGELFF.

This clone showed up just a few times. The chain joins TRBV12-3 or TRBV12-4 to TRBJ2-3; D is ambiguous. V was cut by 6 bases and J by 3 bases, with 4 bases left in between. CDR3 length equals 11 residues. CDR3 residues: CASRQTDTQYF. In DNA form, the CDR3 reads TGTGCCAGCAGACAGACAGATACGCAGTATTTT.

Turning to this clone: Possible read error: a much larger clone is one base away. The J gene is TRBJ2-5, the V gene TRBV2; D gene ambiguous. The length of the CDR3 is 12 residues. V was trimmed by 5 bases and J by 0 bases, leaving 4 bases between them. Germline CDR1 and CDR2: SNHLY and FYNNEI. CDR3 protein: CASSQYQETQYF. The DNA of the CDR3 is TGTGCCAGCAGTCAGTACCAAGAGACCCAGTACTTC.

The CDR3 DNA reads TGTGCCATCGCGGAGGGAGGATCACCCCTCCACTTT. This sequence encodes CAIAEGGSPLHF. The rearrangement uses TRBV10-3 and TRBJ1-6; D is uncertain. Trimming took 8 bases from V and 10 from J, leaving 12 bases between them. The CDR3 runs 12 residues. Germline V lookup: CDR1 ENHRY, CDR2 SYGVKD.

J is TRBJ2-1 and V is TRBV9, with D perhaps matching TRBD2 (6 bases). Germline loops: CDR1 SGDLS, CDR2 YYNGEE. V lost 3 bases to trimming and J lost 12 bases, with 16 bases between them. The CDR3 totals 13 residues. The chain's CDR3 is CASSDDSSALQFF. The CDR3 nucleotides are TGTGCCAGCAGCGACGACTCTAGCGCCCTGCAGTTCTTC.